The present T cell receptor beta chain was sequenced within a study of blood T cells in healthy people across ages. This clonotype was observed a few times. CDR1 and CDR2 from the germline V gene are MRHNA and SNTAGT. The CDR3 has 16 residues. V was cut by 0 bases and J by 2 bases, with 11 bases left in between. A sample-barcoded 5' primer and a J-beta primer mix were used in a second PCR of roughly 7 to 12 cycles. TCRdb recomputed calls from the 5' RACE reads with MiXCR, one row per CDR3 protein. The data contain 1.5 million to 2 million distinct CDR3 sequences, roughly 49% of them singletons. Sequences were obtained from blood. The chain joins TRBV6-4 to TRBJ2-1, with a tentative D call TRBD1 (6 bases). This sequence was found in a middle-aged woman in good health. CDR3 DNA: TGTGCCAGCAGTGACTCCAGGGGTCCTCCCTACAATGAGCAGTTCTTC. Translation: CASSDSRGPPYNEQFF.